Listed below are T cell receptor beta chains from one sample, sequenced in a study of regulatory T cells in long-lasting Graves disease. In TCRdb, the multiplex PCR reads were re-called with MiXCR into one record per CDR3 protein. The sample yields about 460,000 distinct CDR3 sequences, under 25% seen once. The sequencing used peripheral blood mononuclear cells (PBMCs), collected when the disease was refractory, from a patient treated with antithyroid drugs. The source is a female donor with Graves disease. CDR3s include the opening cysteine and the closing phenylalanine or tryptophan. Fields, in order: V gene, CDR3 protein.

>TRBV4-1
CASSQTDSGYGYTF
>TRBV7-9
CASSLVNLNTEAFF
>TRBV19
CASTRGLNYGYTF
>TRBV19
CASSIEADRGKAQYF
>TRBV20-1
CSATDDSYEQYF
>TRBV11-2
CASSLIQGSRGSPLHF
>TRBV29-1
CSTQGSGANVLTF
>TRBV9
CASSVGLSTGPPYEQYF
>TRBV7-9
CASSHHANYGYTF
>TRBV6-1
CSSRGEVFGGTEAFF
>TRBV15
CAAGWRYEKLFF
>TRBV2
CASSEGQGGYGYTF
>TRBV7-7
CASSVRLATTDTQYF
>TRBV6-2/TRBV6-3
CASRPPNQPQHF
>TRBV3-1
CASSQLGMNTEAFF
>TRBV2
CASEGAQGNQPQHF
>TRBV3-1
CASSQGGRRNTEAFF
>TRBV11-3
CASSFGSGRAPYEQYF
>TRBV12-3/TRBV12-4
CASSSSDQPQHF
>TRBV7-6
CASSLDRYLAGGIEETQYF
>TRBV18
CASSRNRDGYTF
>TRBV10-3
CAISESMGSGYTF
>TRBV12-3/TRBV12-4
CASSLGHGYEQYF
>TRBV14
CASSPISVSEQYF
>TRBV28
CASSLIRSRPPDGSGPNTEAFF
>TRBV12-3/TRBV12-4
CASSLGLNTIYF
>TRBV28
CASSFFGRNNQPQHF
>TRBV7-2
CASSITLGWQYF
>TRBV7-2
CASSLAPGGAPYEQYF
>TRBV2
CASSEAPVSGTDTQYF
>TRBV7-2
CASSLNSRALLVGEQFF
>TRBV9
CASSTQGTTGNTIYF
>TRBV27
CASGGQVGDYTF
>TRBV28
CASSLWRTTLSSYNEQFF
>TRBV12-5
CASGLVAVPTASYNTEAFF
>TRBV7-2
CASSFNLQGHGYTF
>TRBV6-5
CASSYSTGGQDGYTF
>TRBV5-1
CASSHTGDNSPLHF
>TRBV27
CASSSKREQYF
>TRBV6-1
CASSELTAMNTEAFF
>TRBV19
CASSRREDGYTF
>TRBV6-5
CASSYSPHPQQIYGYTF
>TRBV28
CASIKITGRRGALHF